This T cell receptor beta chain appears in the sequencing data of a study of T cells in Graves' hyperthyroidism and ophthalmopathy. Study-level information: It was at initial diagnosis, before any treatment, that peripheral blood was collected.

This clonotype has at least ten counts. Pregnant or lactating patients were excluded, as were those with uncontrolled infection or other autoimmune disease. The TCR beta CDR3 regions underwent amplification using RNA transcripts as the source. In the first-round RT-PCR of the TCR CDR3, the HTBI primer set was used. One entry per CDR3 protein, called by TCRdb with MiXCR from the multiplex PCR reads. The sample shows 500,000 or so distinct CDR3 sequences, about 16% of them seen only once. J lost 8 bases, V lost 5 bases, and 10 bases had no gene match. The CDR3 extends over 13 amino acids. Germline lookup yields CDR1 GTSNPN and CDR2 SVGIG (reference sequence).

The chain employs TRBV30 and TRBJ1-2, with TRBD1 matching over 8 bases. This TCR came from a young woman with Graves' ophthalmopathy. The sequenced sample consisted of blood. CDR3: CAWAKSRGQGYTF. CDR3 DNA sequence: TGTGCCTGGGCCAAATCCAGGGGGCAAGGCTACACCTTC.